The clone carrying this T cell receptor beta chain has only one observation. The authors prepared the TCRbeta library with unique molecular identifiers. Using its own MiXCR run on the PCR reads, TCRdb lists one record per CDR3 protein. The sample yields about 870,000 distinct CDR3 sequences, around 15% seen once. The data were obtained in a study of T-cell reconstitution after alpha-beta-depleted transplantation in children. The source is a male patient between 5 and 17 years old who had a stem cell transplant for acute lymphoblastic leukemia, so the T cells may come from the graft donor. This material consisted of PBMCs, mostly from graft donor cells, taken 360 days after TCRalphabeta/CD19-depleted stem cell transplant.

The CDR3: CAISENSFTYEQYF. The CDR3 bases are TGTGCCATCAGTGAGAACAGTTTTACCTACGAGCAGTACTTC. This sequence joins TRBV10-3 and TRBJ2-7; the D is unclear. The CDR3 length is 14 residues. Between the trimmed V and J ends, which lost 2 bases and 2 bases, there was a span of 10 bases. CDR1 is ENHRY, CDR2 SYGVKD, per germline.